A selection of T cell receptor beta chains follows, all from one sample in a study of T-cell memory formation after mild COVID-19. TCRdb passed the 5' RACE reads through MiXCR, listing each CDR3 protein once. Here the sample spans under 700,000 distinct CDR3 sequences, 20% being singletons. Sequenced material: PBMCs or a T cell subset sorted from them (not recorded which). The receptors stem from an adult woman who had mild COVID-19 (a few samples of this study predate the infection). Cell type and time point are not known. Each CDR3 is given with its conserved first and last residue. Not all rows give a size; the values are once, few, many and, for expanded clones, a class.

v_call	clone_size	cdr3_aa
TRBV20-1	NA	CSARDQGRPTHEQYF
TRBV12-2	few	CASRADRAGADGYTF
TRBV29-1	few	CSVSGQGAYTEAFF
TRBV24-1	NA	CATSETFKGAGVYNEQFF
TRBV5-6	NA	CASGTLRALNTEAFF
TRBV11-2	few	CASSGGQGFGETQYF
TRBV5-1	NA	CASSLELAGGEQYF
TRBV9	NA	CASRPAGGLGEQFF
TRBV12-5	NA	CASGLVRGLAGGWDEQFF
TRBV7-2	NA	CASSLTEGLQETQYF
TRBV24-1	NA	CAIPHQGNSYNEQFF
TRBV7-2	NA	CASRLPSTTEAFF